One and the same sample provided the 10 T cell receptor beta chains below, sequenced in a study of CD8 T cells in Susac syndrome. RNA amounts of roughly 0.5 to 1 ug underwent reverse transcription with random hexamers. One entry per CDR3 protein results from TCRdb running MiXCR on the immunoSEQ multiplex PCR reads. This repertoire shows approximately 230,000 distinct CDR3 sequences, about 94% found once; its top ten account for around 0.072%. Sequenced: CD4+ T cells from PBMCs. These receptors were obtained from a human donor with multiple sclerosis.

V gene TRBV7-9 combines with J gene TRBJ1-2; D possibly corresponds to TRBD1 (6 bases). CDR1 is SEHNR, CDR2 FQNEAQ, per germline (reference sequence). The CDR3 runs to 16 residues. V lost 4 bases to trimming and J lost 0 bases, with 15 bases between them. CDR3 sequence: CASSSPHRETNYGYTF. The CDR3 bases are TGTGCCAGCAGCTCGCCACACAGGGAAACTAACTATGGCTACACCTTC.

The chain has TRBV5-1 and TRBJ2-7; 7 bases fit TRBD2. The J segment lost 0 bases and the V segment lost 0 bases, leaving 9 bases of the junction unmatched. The germline gives CDR1 SGHRS, CDR2 YFSETQ. The CDR3 has 17 amino acids. CDR3 loop: CASSLAGGLSSSYEQYF. As DNA, the CDR3 is TGCGCCAGCAGCTTGGCCGGGGGACTATCGAGCTCCTACGAGCAGTACTTC.

V is TRBV30 and J is TRBJ2-1; D is unresolved. Looked up from germline, CDR1 is GTSNPN and CDR2 is SVGIG (reference sequence). The length of the CDR3 is 13 residues. V was cut by 0 bases and J by 6 bases, with 9 bases left in between. CDR3 in amino acids: CAWSVVWGNEQFF. The CDR3 DNA reads as TGTGCCTGGAGTGTCGTCTGGGGCAATGAGCAGTTCTTC.

This chain uses TRBV3-1 with TRBJ1-1; D is possibly TRBD1 (6 bases). V was cut by 4 bases and J by 0 bases, with 18 bases left in between. CDR1 is LGHDT and CDR2 is YNNKEL in the germline V gene (reference sequence). The CDR3 length is 17 residues. CDR3 bases: TGTGCCAGCAGCCGCAAGTCCGGGGGCGCGGTGAACACTGAAGCTTTCTTT. Its translation: CASSRKSGGAVNTEAFF.

This clonotype was picked up a small number of times. This rearrangement joins TRBV6-5 to TRBJ2-2, with D perhaps matching TRBD1 (6 bases). Germline V lookup: CDR1 MNHEY, CDR2 SVGAGI. The CDR3 is 14 residues long. V was pared by 4 bases and J by 1 base, with 7 bases between. CDR3 coding DNA: TGTGCCAGCAGTTGGGGACAGAACACCGGGGAGCTGTTTTTT. This sequence encodes CASSWGQNTGELFF.

The rearrangement uses TRBV7-2 and TRBJ1-5; no firm D call. Germline V lookup: CDR1 SGHTA, CDR2 FQGNSA. V was cut by 0 bases and J by 3 bases, with 6 bases left in between. The CDR3 length is 14 residues. The CDR3 DNA reads as TGTGCCAGCAGCTTAGCCCTTAACAATCAGCCCCAGCATTTT. Its protein is CASSLALNNQPQHF.

The V call is TRBV7-9, the J call TRBJ2-5; TRBD2 matches 10 bases. The CDR3 extends over 16 amino acids. Germline CDR1 and CDR2: SEHNR and FQNEAQ (reference sequence). V lost 7 bases and J lost 1; bases outside the gene matches: 9. CDR3 loop: CASTPRSGRAQETQYF. CDR3 nucleotide sequence: TGTGCCAGCACCCCCCGCAGCGGGAGGGCCCAAGAGACCCAGTACTTC.

The V call is TRBV6-5, the J call TRBJ2-7; 10 bases line up with TRBD1. Germline V gives CDR1 MNHEY, CDR2 SVGAGI. The J segment lost 2 bases and the V segment lost 8 bases, leaving 9 bases of the junction unmatched. CDR3 length: 15 residues. CDR3 region: CASAADRGFTYEQYF. The CDR3, as DNA: TGTGCCAGCGCGGCGGACAGGGGGTTTACCTACGAGCAGTACTTC.

The V call is TRBV12-3 or TRBV12-4, the J call TRBJ2-3; the D is unclear. This CDR3 is 14 amino acids long. The germline V and J ends were trimmed by 3 bases and 5 bases, with 12 bases remaining between them. CDR3 DNA: TGTGCCAGCAGTTTTCGGTCCCGAGGAGATACGCAGTATTTT. Encoded protein: CASSFRSRGDTQYF.

DNA for the CDR3: TGTGCCAGCAGCCAACTTCAGACAGGGGGCTACACCTTC. It is translated as CASSQLQTGGYTF. The chain employs TRBV14 and TRBJ1-2; TRBD1 matches at 7 bases. This CDR3 has 13 amino acids. Germline V gene sequence: CDR1 SGHDN, CDR2 FVKESK. The trim removed 2 bases at V and 8 bases at J, leaving 5 bases unmatched.